The T cell receptor beta chain under discussion was sequenced for a study of blood T cell repertoires in COVID-19. Study-level background: T cells, B-cell-depleted T cells, or PBMCs provided the cDNA or gDNA that served as material.

This CDR3 comprises 16 residues. Per the germline V gene, CDR1 is SGHTA and CDR2 is FQGTGA. Worth noting for this clone: A junction end diverges from the germline sequence, so it may reflect a read error.

Enrolled through a virtual design, the participants were between about 18 and 100 years of age and came from under 30 US areas. Generated by immunoSEQ multiplex PCR, the TCRdb table keeps only in-frame clones and is missing some. This sample has around 300,000 clones, with around 86% found just once. The clonotype originates from a middle-aged woman who had recovered from COVID-19. The sequencing sample was made of PBMCs or T cells enriched from blood (not recorded which). The chain has TRBV7-3 and TRBJ1-1, with D perhaps TRBD1 (5 bases). The CDR3, as DNA: TGTGCCAGCAGCCTAACCCCGGGAGGGGTGGGCACTGAAGCTTTCTTT. It is translated as CASSLTPGGVGTEAFF.